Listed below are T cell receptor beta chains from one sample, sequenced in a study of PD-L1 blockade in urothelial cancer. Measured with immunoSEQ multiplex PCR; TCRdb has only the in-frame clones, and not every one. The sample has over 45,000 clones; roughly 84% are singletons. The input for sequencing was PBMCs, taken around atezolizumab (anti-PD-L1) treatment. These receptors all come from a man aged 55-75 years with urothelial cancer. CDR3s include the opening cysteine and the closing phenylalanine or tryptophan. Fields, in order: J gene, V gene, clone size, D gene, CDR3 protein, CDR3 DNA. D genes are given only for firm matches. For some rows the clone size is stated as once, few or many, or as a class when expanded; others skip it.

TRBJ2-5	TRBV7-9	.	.	CAGTRAESSETQYF	TGTGCTGGTACTAGGGCCGAGTCCTCAGAGACCCAGTACTTC
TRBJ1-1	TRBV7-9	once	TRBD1	CASSLATGVGEAFF	TGTGCCAGCAGCTTAGCGACAGGGGTTGGTGAAGCTTTCTTT
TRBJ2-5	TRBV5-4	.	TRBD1	CASSSGQSPETQYF	TGTGCCAGCAGCTCGGGACAGTCCCCAGAGACCCAGTACTTC
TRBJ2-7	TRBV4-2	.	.	CASSRPGEREQYF	TGTGCCAGCAGCCGGCCCGGGGAGCGCGAGCAGTACTTC
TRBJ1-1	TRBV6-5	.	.	CASSRSRVLNTEAFF	TGTGCCAGCAGTCGGTCCCGGGTCTTGAACACTGAAGCTTTCTTT
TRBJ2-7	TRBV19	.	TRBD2	CASSIGLAETSTYEQYF	TGTGCCAGTAGTATTGGGCTAGCGGAGACCTCAACCTACGAGCAGTACTTC
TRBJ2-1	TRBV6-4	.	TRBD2	CASSASGGSNEQFF	TGTGCCAGCAGTGCTAGCGGGGGGAGCAATGAGCAGTTCTTC
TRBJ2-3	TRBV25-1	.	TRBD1	CASSEFRGGRDTQYF	TGTGCCAGCAGTGAATTTCGAGGGGGCAGAGATACGCAGTATTTT
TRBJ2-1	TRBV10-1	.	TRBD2	CASSGGLVGNEQFF	TGCGCCAGCAGTGGCGGACTAGTTGGGAATGAGCAGTTCTTC
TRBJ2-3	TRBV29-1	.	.	CSVDGFQRDTQYF	TGCAGCGTTGACGGTTTTCAGCGAGATACGCAGTATTTT
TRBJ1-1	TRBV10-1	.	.	CASSGRKASTEAFF	TGCGCCAGCAGTGGTCGAAAAGCGAGCACTGAAGCTTTCTTT
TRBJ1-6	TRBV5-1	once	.	CASTLEGKGSPLHF	TGCGCCAGCACCTTAGAGGGCAAGGGTTCACCCCTCCACTTT
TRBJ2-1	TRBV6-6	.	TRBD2	CASRVKRDRAYNEQFF	TGTGCCAGCAGAGTTAAGCGGGATAGAGCCTACAATGAGCAGTTCTTC
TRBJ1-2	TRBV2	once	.	CASSEVTPGYTF	TGTGCCAGCAGTGAAGTGACACCAGGCTACACCTTC